This TCR beta chain stems from a study of cytomegalovirus exposure and HLA in healthy donors. Study-level findings and limits: The authors considered a cluster of highly shared sequence variants likely to be a sequencing artifact. Later analysis revealed greater clonal expansion in HLA-associated TCR beta chains than in equally common others. In an earlier analysis, productive rearrangement rates for most beta V segments clustered near 87% or 30%.

On this clone: Its antigen is not identified.

Primers for the PCR totalled 60 Vbeta and 13 Jbeta. The table came from immunoSEQ multiplex PCR; TCRdb's copy has only in-frame clones and leaves some out. The sample has roughly 73,000 clones, 65% to 85% seen once; the top ten hold approximately 2.4%. The CDR3 has 15 residues. The specimen sequenced was PBMCs. The V and J genes are TRBV21-1 and TRBJ2-7; the D call in the table, TRBD1, was not verified against the DNA. TRBV21-1 has pseudogene status. The clonotype was recovered from a woman aged 45 to 65 in good health and CMV-seronegative. As DNA, the CDR3 is TGTGCCAGCAGCCGGGGACAGCCGGCATCCTACGAGCAGTACTTC. This encodes CASSRGQPASYEQYF.